This TCR beta chain was obtained from a study of T cell responses to AZD1222 COVID-19 vaccine. In the case of this clone: The antigen is not known.

Findings of the study overall: After the peak T cell response, and only then, were repertoires sampled. Of spike-specific TCRs, nearly half reportedly target regions left unmutated in variants.

The assay was immunoSEQ multiplex PCR, and TCRdb's table has in-frame clones only and misses some. The sample lists around 110,000 clones, approximately 86% occurring once. The input for sequencing was peripheral blood, taken on day 0 of AZD1222 vaccination. The clonotype comes from an adult in good health.

The CDR3 spells CASSLSLNTEAFF. DNA of the CDR3: TGTGCCAGCAGTTTATCATTGAACACTGAAGCTTTCTTT. The chain recombines TRBV27 with TRBJ1-1; D call uncertain. The germline V and J ends were trimmed by 0 bases and 0 bases, with 2 bases remaining between them. Germline loops: CDR1 MNHEY, CDR2 SMNVEV (reference sequence). The CDR3 is made up of 13 amino acids.